This T cell receptor (beta chain) was recorded in a study of a mutant IDH1 vaccine in newly diagnosed glioma. The overall study: The first vaccination came 4-6 weeks after radiotherapy alone, or with temozolomide cycles. Earlier treatment was radiotherapy, temozolomide, or both, with most getting both. Visit V13 took place at week 47, and visit V12 happened at week 35.

Trimming removed 4 bases at V and 6 bases at J, with 11 bases between. This CDR3 is built from 13 residues. Germline CDR1 LNHNV, CDR2 YYDKDF (reference sequence). Produced via immunoSEQ multiplex PCR; TCRdb's table is partial and in-frame only. Of tens of thousands of clones listed, roughly four fifths are singletons. This sample's time point: week 47, end of study. Each dose of the vaccine consisted of 300 ug of mutant IDH1 20-mer peptide, with topical imiquimod. Eight vaccinations were given in weeks 1, 3, 5, 7, 11, 15, 19 and 23. Note on this clone: The antigen is undetermined.

The chain uses TRBV15 and TRBJ2-3, with D uncertain. This sample comprised PBMCs, obtained from a glioma patient whose treatment included an IDH1 peptide vaccine. This receptor was taken from a woman between 45 and 60 years old with glioma. CDR3 in DNA: TGTGCCACCAGCAACAACGCCCAGGATACGCAGTATTTT. This codes for CATSNNAQDTQYF.